This T cell receptor (beta chain) was obtained from a study of shared clonotypes between healthy human individuals (dated by TCRdb to between 2020 and 2021). Concerning the study at large: Three men and two women, aged 18 to 49 years, made up the cohort. For each donor, CD4 naive and CD4 memory were each run on three plates, CD8 naive on two plates, and CD8 memory on one plate. Blood TCR repertoires of about 5 healthy adults were deeply sequenced to estimate repertoire size and the extent of clonotype sharing between individuals. Different laboratories and diverse techniques were used to prepare libraries and sequence TCR repertoires, to increase sequencing depth and limit assay-specific biases. Between about 0.94 and 8.9 billion PBMCs per donor were obtained by leukapheresis.

Using the deep immunoSEQ assay, TCR CDR3 regions were amplified from genomic DNA by multiplex PCR. Extracted genomic DNA from each cell subset was spread evenly across all wells of several immunoSEQ 96-well plates, with each plate serving as a replicate. For sorted subsets, each replicate PCR was loaded with roughly 190 ng genomic DNA, equivalent to 30,000 or so T cell genomes. Purified libraries were measured with a Qubit 3.0 fluorometer, size-checked on a Bioanalyzer 2100, and measured again with the KAPA Library Quantification kit. A separate single-read 150-cycle Illumina NextSeq 550 flow cell was used to sequence each immunoSEQ 96-well plate. For the original study's pipeline: Because the immunoSEQ output held only junctional sequences and lacked quality scores, the filtering could not match the filtering applied to full-length reads. Sequences were annotated with PyIR, a Python wrapper for IgBLAST v1.9, using IMGT germline references to assign V/J genes and CDR3. Reads were removed for weak V/J assignments (E-value above 1e-6), missing CDR3, stop codons, out-of-frame junctions, or ambiguous translated residues. V3J clonotypes were defined as sequences sharing an identical inferred V gene, J gene, and CDR3 amino acid sequence. Percentage overlap between repertoires was computed as shared unique clonotypes divided by the size of the smaller repertoire. Three approaches were used to assess repertoire richness: RTK rarefaction, the Chao1 estimator, and Recon v2.1 estimates of unobserved clonotypes. Generation probabilities for all TCRbeta clonotypes obtained by the gDNA method from a handful of donors were computed using OLGA. TCRdb retrieved this table from immuneACCESS and kept in-frame rearrangements only. Not all clones are present; in checked studies, unresolved V genes account for under half, and no reason is known for the remainder. Clonal size and the V and J genes are those of that table, whereas D and trimming came from the DNA. This sample is represented by over 2 million clones; around 92% of them were singletons. Jointly, the top ten make up about 0.36% of the sample.

The full study reports these points: Clonotypes shared by all four sorted-subset donors showed higher generation probabilities than non-shared clonotypes. Sampling was restricted to blood, and TCR repertoires in tissue are likely to differ from TCR repertoires in blood. Pairwise subsampling indicated that sequencing depth was expected to affect the degree of clonotype sharing among donors. The small number of donors limited the genetic and exposure-history diversity represented. Roughly 5.2% of naive CD4, 3.5% of naive CD8, 2.3% of memory CD4, and 0.4% of memory CD8 clonotypes were shared across several donors. Naive subsets generally had larger estimated clonotype richness than memory subsets did. Rarefaction of sorted-subset datasets indicated incomplete sequencing despite the large sequencing depth.

CDR1 and CDR2 are drawn from the germline V gene (reference sequence): MNHEY, SMNVEV. The CDR3, from cysteine to phenylalanine, totals 13 residues. Solely the CDR3 DNA is kept, with 39 bases framed from the first base. The junction shows trimming of 5 bases on V and 6 bases on J, plus 13 bases between the germline ends. Healthy HIV-negative adults with no recently reported acute infections or vaccinations were included as donors. Only Caucasian adults living in Nashville, Tennessee, USA were represented among the donors. CD4+ T cells were enriched by magnetic negative selection; naive cells were then positively selected on CD45RA, and the negative fraction formed the memory subset. Blood was collected by leukapheresis, and PBMCs were isolated by Ficoll-Histopaque density gradient centrifugation and then cryopreserved in liquid nitrogen vapor phase. Purity and quantity of every magnetically sorted T cell population were checked by analytical flow cytometry. Genomic DNA was isolated from every sorted fraction and measured by UV absorbance on a Nanodrop 2000c.

This clone was counted once. Its recognized antigen is unknown. No much larger clone exists at a distance of one base, and base qualities are not known. This receptor chain uses TRBV27 and TRBJ1-1, with TRBD1 as a weak D call on 6 bases. This TCR derives from a man between 18 and 29 years old in good health. Some clones in this sample may be carry-over from other donors' samples. Source material: naive CD4+ T cells from PBMCs. Reading the label with the study, this specimen's cell subset or site is: CD45RA+ positively selected. Here is the DNA: TGTGCCAGCAGTATACCAGGGGCGCCTGAAGCTTTCTTT. This encodes CASSIPGAPEAFF.